The entry below gives a single T cell receptor (beta chain) sequence along with its context. The table came from immunoSEQ multiplex PCR; TCRdb's copy has only in-frame clones and leaves some out. The data hold over 60,000 clones, with about 92% observed a single time. These data originate in a study of technical replicates of blood from a handful of donors. The germline V gene encodes CDR1 LNHDA and CDR2 SQIVND (reference sequence). The CDR3 runs 13 residues. Trimming stripped 1 base from V and 5 bases from J, with 8 bases between. The clonotype was recovered from a human donor in good health. Sequencing was carried out using T cells isolated from PBMCs. The rearrangement joins TRBV19 to TRBJ1-1; D possibly corresponds to TRBD1 (5 bases). CDR3 bases: TGTGCCAGTAGTATAGGTCAGGGAACTGAAGCTTTCTTT. Protein product: CASSIGQGTEAFF. The variable domain in full, completed from reference TRBV19 and TRBJ1-1, reads DGGITQSPKYLFRKEGQNVTLSCEQNLNHDAMYWYRQDPGQGLRLIYYSQIVNDFQKGDIAEGYSVSREKKESFPLTVTSAQKNPTAFYLCASSIGQGTEAFFGQGTRLTVV.